A selection of T cell receptor beta chains follows, all from one sample in a study of technical replicates of blood from a few donors. Sequencing used immunoSEQ multiplex PCR; TCRdb keeps in-frame clones, though not all of them. The repertoire holds 95,000 or so clones, with 85% to 95% as singletons. The source material was T cells isolated from PBMCs. The receptors originated from a human donor in good health. The CDR3 runs from the conserved cysteine through the conserved F or W. D genes are given only for firm matches.

V gene: TRBV6-6; D gene: -; CDR3 protein: CAPRRGTNQPQHF
V gene: TRBV7-2; D gene: TRBD1; CDR3 protein: CASSLDRGLDTLPNYGYTF
V gene: TRBV7-9; D gene: -; CDR3 protein: CASRKEGSGGELFF
V gene: TRBV28; D gene: TRBD1; CDR3 protein: CASSPPGQGSGYTF
V gene: TRBV6-5; D gene: TRBD1; CDR3 protein: CASSFGVRQGAYGYTF
V gene: TRBV6-6; D gene: -; CDR3 protein: CASSYRGHEQYF
V gene: TRBV7-8; D gene: -; CDR3 protein: CASRSREARAAAFF
V gene: TRBV30; D gene: TRBD1; CDR3 protein: CAAKRDRGGQPQHF
V gene: TRBV7-3; D gene: TRBD2; CDR3 protein: CASSREGADTQYF
V gene: TRBV7-8; D gene: -; CDR3 protein: CASSSAVGVAYEQYF
V gene: TRBV5-6; D gene: TRBD2; CDR3 protein: CASSLVAGGVLQETQYF
V gene: TRBV6-6; D gene: TRBD1; CDR3 protein: CASSLGQGNEQFF
V gene: TRBV14; D gene: TRBD2; CDR3 protein: CASSHPGTSGMAETQYF
V gene: TRBV4-1; D gene: -; CDR3 protein: CASSQEGGSLRESSYEQYF
V gene: TRBV2; D gene: -; CDR3 protein: CASNLDWRQPQHF
V gene: TRBV30; D gene: -; CDR3 protein: CAWATGKDQPQHF
V gene: TRBV2; D gene: -; CDR3 protein: CASRFAGSNQPQHF
V gene: TRBV9; D gene: TRBD2; CDR3 protein: CASSVGASGISYNEQFF
V gene: TRBV13; D gene: -; CDR3 protein: CASSLGYDSQETQYF
V gene: TRBV9; D gene: TRBD1; CDR3 protein: CASSATGGLAEQYF
V gene: TRBV14; D gene: -; CDR3 protein: CASSQGGSEAFF
V gene: TRBV5-5; D gene: -; CDR3 protein: CASSVPAGAPYYGYTF
V gene: TRBV9; D gene: -; CDR3 protein: CASSAGLSYEQYF
V gene: TRBV7-8; D gene: -; CDR3 protein: CASKGLLGEKLFF
V gene: TRBV19; D gene: -; CDR3 protein: CASSIWGPRVNTEAFF
V gene: TRBV6-6; D gene: -; CDR3 protein: CASKEKGEAFF
V gene: TRBV19; D gene: -; CDR3 protein: CASSHNWGVWDKNIQYF
V gene: TRBV9; D gene: TRBD1; CDR3 protein: CASSVTGEGLNYGYTF
V gene: TRBV23-1; D gene: -; CDR3 protein: CASSRPGHSSGANVLTF
V gene: TRBV5-5; D gene: -; CDR3 protein: CASSQSRPSYSSTDTQYF
V gene: TRBV4-3; D gene: -; CDR3 protein: CASSQEYVGVTNEKLFF
V gene: TRBV5-5; D gene: TRBD1; CDR3 protein: CASSLTGTGWNTEAFF
V gene: TRBV9; D gene: -; CDR3 protein: CASSVDDAVYTSKYF
V gene: TRBV2; D gene: TRBD1; CDR3 protein: CASRQQGTGELFF
V gene: TRBV9; D gene: -; CDR3 protein: CASSFSYQGRGYTF
V gene: TRBV5-5; D gene: -; CDR3 protein: CASSLHQGYEANYGYTF
V gene: TRBV6-1; D gene: -; CDR3 protein: CASSDFRDTDYEQYF
V gene: TRBV11-2; D gene: -; CDR3 protein: CASSFSGEHGELFF
V gene: TRBV7-9; D gene: TRBD2; CDR3 protein: CASSRREDYEQYF
V gene: TRBV4-1; D gene: -; CDR3 protein: CASSQDDRTVNQPQHF
V gene: TRBV19; D gene: TRBD1; CDR3 protein: CASSIVPGQVEQFF
V gene: TRBV2; D gene: TRBD1; CDR3 protein: CARRGQGSYEQYF
V gene: TRBV30; D gene: -; CDR3 protein: CAWKPRIQVNYGYTF
V gene: TRBV5-5; D gene: TRBD2; CDR3 protein: CASSLLLAGGSADTQYF
V gene: TRBV12-5; D gene: TRBD1; CDR3 protein: CASVSGQGMNNEQFF
V gene: TRBV19; D gene: -; CDR3 protein: CASTAGSGETQYF
V gene: TRBV5-1; D gene: -; CDR3 protein: CASSLLGGSYEQYF
V gene: TRBV19; D gene: -; CDR3 protein: CATSWVGADTQYF